One T cell receptor beta chain is described in this entry. Antigen specificity is unknown. The record originates from a study of CD8 T cells in ankylosing spondylitis. 5'-RACE, quantitative and with molecular barcodes, yielded the TCR beta libraries. TCRdb re-called the 5' RACE reads through MiXCR, storing one row per CDR3 protein. The data hold hundreds of thousands of distinct CDR3 sequences, with roughly an eighth observed a single time. General study findings and limits: A subset of motif variants has previously been described in the synovial fluid and blood of reactive arthritis. Characteristic of ankylosing spondylitis blood, it appeared, was a TCR beta motif comprising fewer than 10 highly homologous variants. CD8+ disease-linked clones were present at relatively low frequencies in blood.

The sequence was obtained from a male donor with ankylosing spondylitis. The sequencing sample was made of blood, either unsorted or a sorted T cell fraction (not recorded which).

The CDR3 here is CASSLTSAAHEQYF. The CDR3 bases are TGTGCCAGCAGTTTAACTAGCGCCGCTCACGAGCAGTACTTC. This chain uses TRBV12-3 or TRBV12-4 with TRBJ2-7; 7 bases map to TRBD2. The V gene end was trimmed by 2 bases and the J gene end by 5 bases; junction bases not matched to a gene: 6. This CDR3 comprises 14 residues.